This entry lists 30 T cell receptor beta chains sequenced from one sample in a study of T cells in Graves' hyperthyroidism and ophthalmopathy. Amplification of TCR beta CDR3 regions was performed using RNA transcripts as template. The TCR CDR3 was amplified in a first-round RT-PCR using the HTBI primer set. TCRdb recomputed calls from the multiplex PCR reads with MiXCR, one row per CDR3 protein. This sample yields hundreds of thousands of distinct CDR3 sequences, of which about 45% are seen a single time; less than 8.5% belongs to the top ten. The sequencing sample was made of peripheral blood or thyroid tissue (not recorded which). These receptors were obtained from an adult man with Graves' disease, either hyperthyroidism or ophthalmopathy (not recorded which).

This clonotype was counted only a few times. The genes are TRBV2 and TRBJ1-4; TRBD1 matches at 8 bases. V shed 8 bases and J 3 bases; nucleotides not matched to a gene: 5. The CDR3 consists of 14 residues. The germline gives CDR1 SNHLY, CDR2 FYNNEI. The CDR3 sequence: CASRQGAANEKLFF. The DNA of the CDR3 is TGTGCCAGCCGTCAGGGGGCAGCTAATGAAAAACTGTTTTTT.

This clonotype was counted only a few times. J is TRBJ2-7 and V is TRBV25-1, with 8 nucleotides matching TRBD1. The CDR3 spans 13 residues. Germline V CDR1 and CDR2: MGHDK, SYGVNS. With 3 bases clipped from V and 7 bases from J, the junction kept 5 bases outside the gene matches. The CDR3 DNA reads TGTGCCAGCAGTGATCAGGGGGCCGGGGAGCAGTACTTC. Translated: CASSDQGAGEQYF.

This chain uses TRBV2 with TRBJ2-7; TRBD1 matches 7 bases. The CDR3 length is 12 residues. V shed 8 bases, J shed 4 bases, and the junction held 5 bases outside the gene matches. The V gene's germline CDR1 is SNHLY and CDR2 FYNNEI. Here the CDR3 DNA reads TGTGCCAGCGGAACAGGGGCGTACGAGCAGTACTTC. As protein: CASGTGAYEQYF.

This rearrangement joins TRBV15 to TRBJ1-6; 9 positions match TRBD1. V lost 1 base, J lost 2 bases, and 6 bases stayed unmatched. From germline, CDR1 is LNHNV and CDR2 YYDKDF (reference sequence). CDR3 length: 18 residues. CDR3 coding DNA: TGTGCCACCAGCAGAGCAGGGGACAGGGTGGCCTATAATTCACCCCTCCACTTT. This encodes CATSRAGDRVAYNSPLHF.

This clonotype was recorded many times. The rearrangement joins TRBV19 to TRBJ2-5; possibly TRBD1 for D (5 bases). This CDR3 has 13 residues. CDR1 is LNHDA and CDR2 is SQIVND in the germline V gene (reference sequence). The V and J ends lost 10 bases and 5 bases respectively, with 17 bases between them. CDR3 coding DNA: TGTGCCATCCCCTCGGGCAGGGCCGAGACCCAGTACTTC. Protein sequence: CAIPSGRAETQYF.

This clonotype has just a few counts. The chain combines TRBV7-9 with TRBJ1-1; no clear D. Trimming left V 5 bases short and J 7 bases short, with 11 bases between. Germline V gives CDR1 SEHNR, CDR2 FQNEAQ (reference sequence). This CDR3 region has 12 residues. CDR3 region: CASSPTGIEAFF. For the CDR3, the DNA is TGTGCCAGCAGCCCTACCGGGATTGAAGCTTTCTTT. Drawing the rest from reference TRBV7-9 and TRBJ1-1, the complete variable domain is DTGVSQNPRHKITKRGQNVTFRCDPISEHNRLYWYRQTLGQGPEFLTYFQNEAQLEKSRLLSDRFSAERPKGSFSTLEIQRTEQGDSAMYLCASSPTGIEAFFGQGTRLTVV.

Note on this clonotype: One end of the junction fails to match germline, which may point to a read error. The chain links TRBV19 to TRBJ2-7; D unresolved. The CDR3 consists of 14 residues. Germline V lookup: CDR1 LNHDA, CDR2 SQIVND (reference sequence). CDR3 residues: CVSSISPGTYEQYF. Written as DNA, the CDR3 is TGTGTCAGTAGTATCTCTCCAGGAACCTACGAGCAGTACTTC.

There are many counts of this clonotype. V usage is TRBV25-1 and J usage is TRBJ2-6; no clear D. Trimming pared 1 base from V and 13 bases from J, leaving 5 bases between. This CDR3 is 11 amino acids long. CDR1 and CDR2 (germline): MGHDK, SYGVNS. CDR3 residues: CASSEFRVLTF. DNA of the CDR3: TGTGCCAGCAGTGAATTCCGAGTCCTGACTTTC.

This clonotype was observed a single time. The chain uses TRBV2 and TRBJ1-4; D uncertain. The V gene's germline CDR1 is SNHLY and CDR2 FYNNEI. The germline V and J ends were trimmed by 8 bases and 8 bases, with 12 bases remaining between them. The CDR3 extends over 12 amino acids. CDR3 amino acids: CASCRGKEKLFF. The CDR3 DNA is TGTGCCAGCTGCCGTGGGAAAGAAAAACTGTTTTTT. Filled out from reference TRBV2 and TRBJ1-4, the complete variable domain reads EPEVTQTPSHQVTQMGQEVILRCVPISNHLYFYWYRQILGQKVEFLVSFYNNEISEKSEIFDDQFSVERPDGSNFTLKIRSTKLEDSAMYFCASCRGKEKLFFGSGTQLSVL.

J is TRBJ1-5 and V is TRBV2; the D gene is possibly TRBD1 (5 bases). CDR1 is SNHLY and CDR2 is FYNNEI in the germline V gene. V lost 6 bases and J lost 6, with 15 bases in between. The length of the CDR3 is 14 residues. Written as DNA, the CDR3 is TGTGCCAGCAGCTCTGGGGGGGGGGTTCAGCCCCAGCATTTT. The encoded protein is CASSSGGGVQPQHF.

This clonotype showed up just a few times. This chain connects TRBV9 to TRBJ2-7, with D possibly matching TRBD2 (5 bases). This CDR3 is 12 amino acids long. The V gene's germline CDR1 is SGDLS and CDR2 YYNGEE. With 5 bases removed from V and 6 bases from J, the gap between germline ends came to 12 bases. CDR3 region: CASSYGVGEQYF. The CDR3 DNA reads as TGTGCCAGCAGTTACGGGGTGGGCGAGCAGTACTTC.

The chain employs TRBV2 and TRBJ1-5, with D perhaps matching TRBD1 (6 bases). V shed 8 bases and J shed 3 bases, with 14 bases lying between them. This CDR3 comprises 14 residues. Germline assignment: CDR1 SNHLY and CDR2 FYNNEI. The DNA of the CDR3 is TGTGCCAGCGGTGGAACAGGGTTCAATCAGCCCCAGCATTTT. Translation gives CASGGTGFNQPQHF. The variable domain in full, with the rest retrieved from reference TRBV2 and TRBJ1-5, is EPEVTQTPSHQVTQMGQEVILRCVPISNHLYFYWYRQILGQKVEFLVSFYNNEISEKSEIFDDQFSVERPDGSNFTLKIRSTKLEDSAMYFCASGGTGFNQPQHFGDGTRLSIL.

The chain uses TRBV12-3 or TRBV12-4 and TRBJ1-1, with 9 bases that match TRBD1. V lost 7 bases to trimming and J lost 5 bases; unmatched junction nucleotides: 8. This CDR3 comprises 14 residues. The CDR3 is CASNRDRVLTEAFF. DNA of the CDR3: TGTGCCAGCAACCGGGACAGGGTACTGACTGAAGCTTTCTTT.

This clonotype has a handful of counts. The chain is built from TRBV7-9 and TRBJ1-2; maybe TRBD1 (5 bases). The germline V gene encodes CDR1 SEHNR and CDR2 FQNEAQ (reference sequence). Trimming stripped 1 base from V and 7 bases from J, with 16 bases between. CDR3 length: 15 residues. The CDR3 sequence is CASSLEEGLVSGYTF. The CDR3 DNA sequence: TGTGCCAGCAGCTTAGAAGAGGGGCTGGTGTCTGGCTACACCTTC.

About this clonotype itself: This may be a read error, as it is one base from a much larger clone. The CDR3 spells CSARGHGVSQPQHF. The CDR3 coding sequence is TGCAGTGCTAGAGGTCACGGCGTAAGTCAGCCCCAGCATTTT. The V gene is TRBV20-1, the J gene TRBJ1-5; D call uncertain. The ends were cut back, 1 base at V and 6 bases at J, with 13 bases in the middle. In germline, CDR1 is DFQATT, CDR2 SNEGSKA (reference sequence). The CDR3 contains 14 residues.

This clonotype was recorded only once. This chain joins TRBV10-2 and TRBJ1-5, with D perhaps matching TRBD1 (5 bases). V lost 2 bases and J 4 bases, leaving 12 bases between the germline ends. Germline CDR1 reads WSHSY; CDR2 reads SAAADI. CDR3 length equals 15 residues. CDR3 coding DNA: TGCGCCAGCAGTGAGGGGGGGAAGGTGAATCAGCCCCAGCATTTT. Its protein product is CASSEGGKVNQPQHF.

This chain links TRBV20-1 with TRBJ2-7; unclear D gene. The CDR3 covers 11 residues. CDR1 and CDR2 (germline): DFQATT, SNEGSKA (reference sequence). Trimming pared 6 bases from V and 6 bases from J, leaving 12 bases between. The CDR3 sequence: CSASADTEQYF. The CDR3 region has the DNA TGCAGTGCCAGCGCCGACACCGAGCAGTACTTC.

This clonotype was seen only a few times. The rearrangement joins TRBV7-9 to TRBJ2-7, with D possibly TRBD2 on 6 matching bases. The V gene's germline CDR1 is SEHNR and CDR2 FQNEAQ (reference sequence). Deletions cut 6 bases from V and 5 bases from J, with 26 bases between. The length of the CDR3 is 17 residues. CDR3 DNA: TGTGCCAGCAGTTTAATTGGGGGAGGAAGGGGATCAGACGAGCAGTACTTC. Translated, it gives CASSLIGGGRGSDEQYF.

This chain connects TRBV2 to TRBJ1-4; 7 positions agree with TRBD1. The trim removed 5 bases at V and 7 bases at J, leaving 7 bases unmatched. The CDR3 length is 14 residues. Germline values: CDR1 SNHLY, CDR2 FYNNEI. CDR3 region: CASSTRGGGEKLFF. In DNA form, the CDR3 reads TGTGCCAGCAGTACCAGGGGGGGCGGTGAAAAACTGTTTTTT. The whole variable domain, filled in from reference TRBV2 and TRBJ1-4, reads EPEVTQTPSHQVTQMGQEVILRCVPISNHLYFYWYRQILGQKVEFLVSFYNNEISEKSEIFDDQFSVERPDGSNFTLKIRSTKLEDSAMYFCASSTRGGGEKLFFGSGTQLSVL.

The rearrangement joins TRBV7-6 to TRBJ2-5, with D uncertain. Looked up from germline, CDR1 is SGHVS and CDR2 is FNYEAQ. Trimming took 5 bases from V and 11 from J, leaving 9 bases between them. The CDR3 totals 10 residues. CDR3 amino acids: CASSPRSQYF. CDR3 coding DNA: TGTGCCAGCAGCCCAAGATCTCAGTACTTC. Based on the CDR3 plus reference TRBV7-6 and TRBJ2-5, the full variable domain is GAGVSQSPRYKVTKRGQDVALRCDPISGHVSLYWYRQALGQGPEFLTYFNYEAQQDKSGLPNDRFSAERPEGSISTLTIQRTEQRDSAMYRCASSPRSQYFGPGTRLLVL.

This chain links TRBV6-5 with TRBJ2-5; a possible D gene is TRBD2 (6 bases). CDR3 size: 15 residues. Germline V gives CDR1 MNHEY, CDR2 SVGAGI. With 3 bases removed from V and 4 bases from J, the gap between germline ends came to 15 bases. The CDR3 nucleotides read TGTGCCAGCAGTTATGTTTCCGGGCGGGGAGAGACCCAGTACTTC. Translating gives CASSYVSGRGETQYF.

This chain links TRBV7-9 with TRBJ1-1; a weak D match, TRBD1 (6 bases). V was clipped by 6 bases and J by 1 base, with 12 bases between them. This CDR3 spans 14 amino acids. Germline lookup yields CDR1 SEHNR and CDR2 FQNEAQ (reference sequence). The CDR3 DNA reads as TGTGCCAGCAGTTCCCAACAGGGGAACACTGAAGCTTTCTTT. Its translation: CASSSQQGNTEAFF.

This clonotype has only one observation. The gene calls are TRBV25-1 and TRBJ1-6, with 7 positions matching TRBD1. Trimming cost V 6 bases and J 8 bases; bases outside gene matches: 10. The CDR3 runs to 15 residues. Germline CDR1 is MGHDK and CDR2 is SYGVNS. Here the CDR3 DNA reads TGTGCCAGCAGGTCCCCGGGACAGTTCGATTCACCCCTCCACTTT. Amino acids: CASRSPGQFDSPLHF. Full variable domain (rest looked up from reference TRBV25-1 and TRBJ1-6): EADIYQTPRYLVIGTGKKITLECSQTMGHDKMYWYQQDPGMELHLIHYSYGVNSTEKGDLSSESTVSRIRTEHFPLTLESARPSHTSQYLCASRSPGQFDSPLHFGNGTRLTVT.

Only one count was recorded for this clonotype. The chain employs TRBV7-9 and TRBJ2-7, with TRBD2 identical over 9 bases. J gave up 2 bases and V 5 bases, and 10 bases lay outside the gene matches. The CDR3 runs to 16 residues. In germline, CDR1 is SEHNR, CDR2 FQNEAQ (reference sequence). The CDR3 protein is CASSLEGSGGPYEQYF. CDR3 bases: TGTGCCAGCAGCCTCGAAGGCAGCGGGGGGCCCTACGAGCAGTACTTC. The variable domain in full, with the rest retrieved from reference TRBV7-9 and TRBJ2-7, is DTGVSQNPRHKITKRGQNVTFRCDPISEHNRLYWYRQTLGQGPEFLTYFQNEAQLEKSRLLSDRFSAERPKGSFSTLEIQRTEQGDSAMYLCASSLEGSGGPYEQYFGPGTRLTVT.

This clonotype was observed a handful of times. The gene calls are TRBV5-1 and TRBJ2-2; 8 bases match TRBD1. The V segment lost 4 bases and the J segment 4 bases; nucleotides outside the gene matches: 9. This CDR3 is built from 16 residues. Germline V gene data show CDR1 as SGHRS and CDR2 as YFSETQ. CDR3 region: CASSPRQGRSTGELFF. DNA of the CDR3: TGCGCCAGCAGCCCAAGACAGGGGCGAAGCACCGGGGAGCTGTTTTTT. The variable domain in full, completed from reference TRBV5-1 and TRBJ2-2, reads KAGVTQTPRYLIKTRGQQVTLSCSPISGHRSVSWYQQTPGQGLQFLFEYFSETQRNKGNFPGRFSGRQFSNSRSEMNVSTLELGDSALYLCASSPRQGRSTGELFFGEGSRLTVL.

This clonotype was detected ten times or more. The CDR3 nucleotides are TGTGCCACCAGTGACGGCGTGGACCCGGAGACCCAGTACTTC. Encoded protein: CATSDGVDPETQYF. J is TRBJ2-5 and V is TRBV24-1; D remains unclear. The CDR3 contains 14 residues. Germline V gene data show CDR1 as KGHDR and CDR2 as SFDVKD. V lost 4 bases, J lost 5 bases, and 13 bases lay in between.

This sequence joins TRBV7-8 and TRBJ1-1, with 11 bases that match TRBD1. V shed 1 base, J shed 4 bases, and the junction held 5 bases outside the gene matches. Germline V lookup: CDR1 SGHVS, CDR2 FQNEAQ. The CDR3 is 16 amino acids. CDR3 amino acids: CASSLGWGQGGTEAFF. CDR3 in DNA: TGTGCCAGCAGCTTAGGCTGGGGACAGGGGGGCACTGAAGCTTTCTTT.

This clonotype has just a few counts. The chain is built from TRBV12-5 and TRBJ2-5; D call uncertain. Trimming took 6 bases from V and 4 from J, leaving 6 bases between them. The CDR3 contains 11 residues. Germline V gene data show CDR1 as LGHNT and CDR2 as FRNRAP. The CDR3 here is CASGNGETQYF. CDR3 sequence (DNA): TGTGCTAGTGGAAACGGAGAGACCCAGTACTTC.

In the case of this clonotype: Germline and junction disagree at one end, which may indicate a read error. This chain uses TRBV2 with TRBJ1-4, with D uncertain. This CDR3 is built from 15 residues. The germline gives CDR1 SNHLY, CDR2 FYNNEI. In DNA, the CDR3 is TGTGCCAGCAGTGAATTGTCCGGGATTAATGAAAAACTGCTTTTT. Translation: CASSELSGINEKLLF.

The table lists this clonotype with a few counts. The V gene is TRBV6-5, the J gene TRBJ1-5; 7 bases agree with TRBD1. CDR1 MNHEY and CDR2 SVGAGI come from the germline V gene. V lost 5 bases and J lost 2; bases outside the gene matches: 6. The length of the CDR3 is 15 residues. The CDR3 sequence: CASSERQGGNQPQHF. The CDR3 DNA reads TGTGCCAGCAGTGAAAGACAGGGCGGCAATCAGCCCCAGCATTTT.